This T cell receptor beta chain was recovered during a study of T cells in Graves' hyperthyroidism and ophthalmopathy. For the study at large: Prior to any treatment, at the point of initial diagnosis, peripheral blood was collected. General study points: Using 13 V-J features, a model discriminated ophthalmopathy from stable hyperthyroidism.

CDR3 size: 15 residues. Trimming removed 1 base at V and 8 bases at J, with 16 bases between. Germline V gene data show CDR1 as SGHRS and CDR2 as YFSETQ. Template material for amplifying TCR beta CDR3 regions consisted of RNA transcripts. An initial round of RT-PCR targeting the TCR CDR3 relied on the HTBI primer set. TCRdb fed the multiplex PCR reads into MiXCR, producing one record per CDR3 protein. The sample contains some 770,000 distinct CDR3 sequences, about 15% of which appear only once. Remarks on this clonotype: Its antigen is as yet unknown.

The authors deemed Graves' hyperthyroidism stable absent ophthalmopathy progression within 18 months. The V gene is TRBV5-1, the J gene TRBJ2-1; D remains unclear. This receptor was identified in a man between 18 and 35 years old with Graves' hyperthyroidism. The sample comprised blood. The CDR3 protein is CASSLSAVELDEQFF. DNA of the CDR3: TGCGCCAGCAGCTTGAGCGCGGTGGAACTCGATGAGCAGTTCTTC.